The 28 T cell receptor beta chains reported below all come from one sample, sequenced in a study of glioma-infiltrating T cells after dendritic cell vaccination. Some clones are missing from TCRdb's copy, which holds only in-frame ones; the method was immunoSEQ multiplex PCR. The sample comprises fewer than 50,000 clones, over 75% of which are singletons, and roughly 10% rests with the top ten. This specimen consisted of blood, obtained before dendritic cell vaccination. The receptors stem from a human donor with glioblastoma.

The chain recombines TRBV18 with TRBJ1-3; D possibly corresponds to TRBD1 (6 bases). Per germline, CDR1 KGHSH and CDR2 LQKENI. The CDR3 sequence is 16 residues long. The V gene lost 2 bases and the J gene lost 0 bases, with 11 bases spanning the gap. This CDR3 is CASSPRGTNSGNTIYF. CDR3 DNA sequence: TGTGCCAGCTCACCAAGAGGGACAAACTCTGGAAACACCATATATTTT.

The gene calls are TRBV19 and TRBJ1-1; D possibly corresponds to TRBD1 (5 bases). The length of the CDR3 is 13 residues. With 6 bases removed from V and 1 base from J, the gap between germline ends came to 9 bases. From germline, CDR1 is LNHDA and CDR2 SQIVND (reference sequence). The CDR3 nucleotides are TGTGCCAGTAGGTTCGGGGGGAACACTGAAGCTTTCTTT. It translates to CASRFGGNTEAFF.

The V gene is TRBV5-1, the J gene TRBJ1-1; 9 bases are a match to TRBD1. The V gene's germline CDR1 is SGHRS and CDR2 YFSETQ. V gave up 3 bases and J gave up 5 bases; unmatched junction bases: 5. This CDR3 comprises 14 residues. CDR3 in amino acids: CASSSQGARTEAFF. The CDR3 bases are TGCGCCAGCAGCTCACAGGGGGCTCGGACTGAAGCTTTCTTT.

This chain connects TRBV10-2 to TRBJ1-3; unclear D gene. Trimming removed 7 bases from V and 2 bases from J, with 9 bases in between. The length of the CDR3 is 13 residues. Germline assignment: CDR1 WSHSY and CDR2 SAAADI. CDR3 nucleotides: TGCGCCAGCACCGCTGGGCCTGGAAACACCATATATTTT. It yields the protein CASTAGPGNTIYF.

This rearrangement joins TRBV2 to TRBJ1-1; 7 bases align to TRBD1. V dropped 10 bases and J dropped 1; count of bases not matched to a gene: 6. CDR3 length equals 13 residues. Germline CDR1 is SNHLY and CDR2 is FYNNEI. CDR3 protein: CANRDSWNTEAFF. CDR3 nucleotides: TGTGCCAACCGGGACAGCTGGAACACTGAAGCTTTCTTT.

This clone was detected once. The CDR3 spells CASSPGLAGGHEQFF. DNA of the CDR3: TGTGCCAGCAGCCCGGGCCTAGCGGGGGGGCATGAGCAGTTCTTC. This chain connects TRBV5-8 to TRBJ2-1; 12 bases are shared with TRBD2. Looked up from germline, CDR1 is SGHTS and CDR2 is YDEGEE. The CDR3 is made up of 15 amino acids. V dropped 4 bases and J dropped 8; count of bases not matched to a gene: 7.

This rearrangement joins TRBV7-6 to TRBJ2-1, with 9 bases aligning to TRBD2. The CDR3 runs to 16 residues. CDR1 SGHVS and CDR2 FNYEAQ come from the germline V gene. J was trimmed by 4 bases and V by 1 base; bases with no gene match: 5. CDR3 DNA: TGTGCCAGCAGCTTAGGGCTAGCGGGGAAATACAATGAGCAGTTCTTC. Translated, it gives CASSLGLAGKYNEQFF.

The V gene is TRBV6-1, the J gene TRBJ1-2; D gene ambiguous. V was clipped by 5 bases and J by 2 bases, with 15 bases between them. CDR1 is MNHNS and CDR2 is SASEGT in the germline V gene. This CDR3 comprises 15 residues. CDR3 amino acids: CASSPDSSNNYGYTF. In nucleotides, the CDR3 is TGTGCCAGCAGTCCAGATTCATCGAACAACTATGGCTACACCTTC.

The chain recombines TRBV19 with TRBJ1-1; D might be TRBD1 (5 bases). The CDR3 covers 13 residues. Germline V gives CDR1 LNHDA, CDR2 SQIVND (reference sequence). The germline V and J ends were trimmed by 5 bases and 1 base, with 8 bases remaining between them. The CDR3 here is CASSSRANTEAFF. The CDR3 DNA is TGTGCCAGTAGTTCCAGGGCGAACACTGAAGCTTTCTTT.

V gene TRBV6-5 combines with J gene TRBJ2-7, with TRBD2 identical over 12 bases. With 6 bases clipped from V and 7 bases from J, the junction kept 7 bases outside the gene matches. The CDR3 is made up of 14 amino acids. Germline V gene sequence: CDR1 MNHEY, CDR2 SVGAGI. In DNA form, the CDR3 reads TGTGCCAGCAGCAGACTAGCGGGAGTAGATGAGCAGTACTTC. It encodes CASSRLAGVDEQYF.

The chain couples TRBV5-4 to TRBJ2-3, with 7 positions matching TRBD2. Unmatched junction bases numbered 6, after V lost 7 bases and J lost 4 bases. CDR1 is SGHNT, CDR2 YYREEE, per germline (reference sequence). The CDR3 is 13 residues long. As DNA, the CDR3 is TGTGCCAGCTCCCTGGGGAGGGCAGATACGCAGTATTTT. Protein product: CASSLGRADTQYF.

The chain joins TRBV11-2 to TRBJ2-5; D possibly corresponds to TRBD2 (6 bases). The CDR3 is 16 amino acids. Deletions cut 1 base from V and 5 bases from J, with 17 bases between. Germline V gene sequence: CDR1 SGHAT, CDR2 FQNNGV. The CDR3 protein is CASSLAGVAGGETQYF. The CDR3 DNA reads as TGTGCCAGCAGCTTAGCTGGGGTGGCTGGGGGGGAGACCCAGTACTTC.

The CDR3, as DNA: TGTGCCAGCAGTAGGGGGGGGAGGACTGAAAAACTGTTTTTT. Translation: CASSRGGRTEKLFF. The chain employs TRBV7-6 and TRBJ1-4; D might be TRBD1 (6 bases). The ends were cut back, 6 bases at V and 7 bases at J, with 15 bases in the middle. The CDR3 contains 14 residues. Germline V gene sequence: CDR1 SGHVS, CDR2 FNYEAQ.

The chain employs TRBV4-3 and TRBJ2-1, with 12 nucleotides matching TRBD2. The germline V gene encodes CDR1 LGHNA and CDR2 YSLEER. V dropped 4 bases and J dropped 0; count of bases not matched to a gene: 7. This CDR3 comprises 18 residues. This CDR3 reads CASSRLAGGPSSYNEQFF. The CDR3 DNA follows: TGCGCCAGCAGCCGGCTAGCGGGAGGGCCGAGCTCCTACAATGAGCAGTTCTTC.

CDR3 DNA sequence: TGCGCCAGCAGCTTACAGGGGGCGGGCGGCTACACCTTC. It translates to CASSLQGAGGYTF. The chain combines TRBV4-3 with TRBJ1-2, with 9 bases that match TRBD1. Germline V gene data show CDR1 as LGHNA and CDR2 as YSLEER. The CDR3 covers 13 residues. Trimming at V came to 5 bases and at J to 8 bases, leaving 6 bases not matched to a gene.

This rearrangement joins TRBV9 to TRBJ2-2; 7 positions match TRBD2. J lost 5 bases, V lost 0 bases, and 7 bases had no gene match. Germline V gene data show CDR1 as SGDLS and CDR2 as YYNGEE. This CDR3 has 16 amino acids. CDR3 nucleotide sequence: TGTGCCAGCAGCGTAGCTCACCGGGAGGCTACCGGGGAGCTGTTTTTT. This encodes CASSVAHREATGELFF.

The V call is TRBV18, the J call TRBJ2-1; the match to TRBD2 covers 7 bases. J lost 8 bases, V lost 2 bases, and 6 bases had no gene match. CDR3 size: 14 residues. Germline V gives CDR1 KGHSH, CDR2 LQKENI. CDR3 in DNA: TGTGCCAGCTCACCAACCCCTAGCGGTGATGAGCAGTTCTTC. This codes for CASSPTPSGDEQFF.

This clone has only a few counts. The chain links TRBV6-5 to TRBJ2-5, with D perhaps TRBD2 (6 bases). The V gene lost 4 bases and the J gene lost 2 bases, with 14 bases spanning the gap. The CDR3 covers 15 residues. Germline V lookup: CDR1 MNHEY, CDR2 SVGAGI. CDR3 sequence: CASSSEGLGQETQYF. DNA for the CDR3: TGTGCCAGCAGTTCCGAGGGACTCGGACAAGAGACCCAGTACTTC.

V is TRBV10-3 and J is TRBJ2-7, with TRBD1 matching over 7 bases. The V gene end was trimmed by 7 bases and the J gene end by 4 bases; junction bases not matched to a gene: 7. CDR1 and CDR2 from the germline V gene are ENHRY and SYGVKD. This CDR3 contains 13 residues. CDR3 nucleotide sequence: TGTGCCATCACTGGACAGGATGGTTACGAGCAGTACTTC. Its translation: CAITGQDGYEQYF.

V is TRBV18 and J is TRBJ1-1; 8 bases are a match to TRBD1. CDR3 size: 15 residues. Losses at the gene ends were 0 bases for V and 4 bases for J; bases not matched to a gene: 4. CDR1 and CDR2 from the germline V gene are KGHSH and LQKENI. The CDR3 is CASSPPTGEGTEAFF. The CDR3 region has the DNA TGTGCCAGCTCACCACCGACAGGGGAAGGCACTGAAGCTTTCTTT. The full variable domain, rest sourced from reference TRBV18 and TRBJ1-1, is NAGVMQNPRHLVRRRGQEARLRCSPMKGHSHVYWYRQLPEEGLKFMVYLQKENIIDESGMPKERFSAEFPKEGPSILRIQQVVRGDSAAYFCASSPPTGEGTEAFFGQGTRLTVV.

The chain links TRBV30 to TRBJ1-1; no clear D gene. Germline V gene data show CDR1 as GTSNPN and CDR2 as SVGIG (reference sequence). This CDR3 is built from 14 residues. Trimming pared 0 bases from V and 8 bases from J, leaving 16 bases between. DNA for the CDR3: TGTGCCTGGAGTGTTGATTCCGCCTCAGGCGAAGCTTTCTTT. It is translated as CAWSVDSASGEAFF.

The chain couples TRBV19 to TRBJ2-5; the match to TRBD1 covers 10 bases. V was pared by 10 bases and J by 4 bases, with 9 bases of the junction left unmatched. The germline V gene has CDR1 LNHDA and CDR2 SQIVND (reference sequence). The CDR3 totals 14 residues. The CDR3 DNA sequence: TGTGCCACCATAGGGACAGGGGATGGAGAGACCCAGTACTTC. Amino acid sequence: CATIGTGDGETQYF.

This clone was found once. In DNA form, the CDR3 reads TGTGCCAGCAGTCCCACAGGGAACTATGGCTACACCTTC. Translated: CASSPTGNYGYTF. The chain uses TRBV11-2 and TRBJ1-2; the D gene is possibly TRBD1 (6 bases). The CDR3 totals 13 residues. V was trimmed by 6 bases and J by 2 bases, leaving 10 bases between them. Germline lookup yields CDR1 SGHAT and CDR2 FQNNGV. Full variable domain (outside the CDR3, taken from reference TRBV11-2 and TRBJ1-2): EAGVAQSPRYKIIEKRQSVAFWCNPISGHATLYWYQQILGQGPKLLIQFQNNGVVDDSQLPKDRFSAERLKGVDSTLKIQPAKLEDSAVYLCASSPTGNYGYTFGSGTRLTVV.

The rearrangement links TRBV4-3 to TRBJ2-5; 10 bases are shared with TRBD1. The J call could be wrong; TRBJ2-7 is a better fit for the DNA end. This CDR3 spans 13 amino acids. Germline V CDR1 and CDR2: LGHNA, YSLEER. In nucleotides, the CDR3 is TGCGCCAGCAGCAGGGACAGGGGCTACGAGCAGTACTTC. This translates into CASSRDRGYEQYF.

V gene TRBV7-2 combines with J gene TRBJ2-2; TRBD2 agrees at 14 bases. Germline V lookup: CDR1 SGHTA, CDR2 FQGNSA. With 1 base clipped from V and 7 bases from J, the junction kept 5 bases outside the gene matches. The CDR3 is 17 amino acids. The CDR3 spells CASSLGTSGRRFGELFF. In nucleotides, the CDR3 is TGTGCCAGCAGCTTAGGGACTAGCGGGAGGAGGTTCGGGGAGCTGTTTTTT.

The V and J genes are TRBV27 and TRBJ2-1, with D hard to call. With 3 bases removed from V and 3 bases from J, the gap between germline ends came to 9 bases. Germline V CDR1 and CDR2: MNHEY, SMNVEV (reference sequence). This CDR3 is 14 amino acids long. Written as DNA, the CDR3 is TGTGCCAGCAGTTTTGGCGGAAGCTACAATGAGCAGTTCTTC. Translating gives CASSFGGSYNEQFF.

The chain joins TRBV5-1 to TRBJ1-6; 7 bases are a match to TRBD1. This CDR3 has 15 residues. Germline loops: CDR1 SGHRS, CDR2 YFSETQ. The V gene end was trimmed by 0 bases and the J gene end by 10 bases; junction bases not matched to a gene: 7. The CDR3 protein is CASSLEGQKGSPLHF. CDR3 bases: TGCGCCAGCAGCTTGGAGGGACAGAAGGGCTCACCCCTCCACTTT.

The chain joins TRBV7-2 to TRBJ1-1, with 8 positions matching TRBD1. This CDR3 comprises 15 residues. V lost 3 bases to trimming and J lost 0 bases; unmatched junction nucleotides: 3. From germline, CDR1 is SGHTA and CDR2 FQGNSA. CDR3 DNA: TGTGCCAGCAGCTTTCGACAGGGGTTGAACACTGAAGCTTTCTTT. It is translated as CASSFRQGLNTEAFF.